This T cell receptor (beta chain) was recovered during a study of T cells in Graves' hyperthyroidism and ophthalmopathy. Study-level information: Peripheral blood was taken when the disease was first diagnosed, before any treatment began. The study, taken as a whole, reports: Blood also carried most thyroid clonotypes expanded above 0.001. A 13 V-J model separated ophthalmopathy from stable hyperthyroidism.

About this clonotype: Its antigen is currently unknown.

The PBMCs studied were ones that came from approximately 9.9 ml fresh peripheral blood. Regions amplified from RNA transcripts were the TCR beta CDR3 regions. The HTBI set primed first-round TCR CDR3 RT-PCR. TCRdb used MiXCR to reprocess the multiplex PCR reads, holding one entry per CDR3 protein. The sample has hundreds of thousands of distinct CDR3 sequences, 20% to 25% seen once; the top ten hold approximately 49%. The V and J ends lost 3 bases and 2 bases respectively, with 12 bases between them. The CDR3 has 15 residues. Looked up from germline, CDR1 is ENHRY and CDR2 is SYGVKD. The chain carries TRBV10-3 and TRBJ2-3; possible D gene TRBD1, 6 bases. This receptor was obtained from a woman between 70 and 85 years old with Graves' ophthalmopathy. Sequences were obtained from blood. CDR3 loop: CAISDSRGHTDTQYF. Written as DNA, the CDR3 is TGTGCCATCAGTGACTCCAGGGGCCACACAGATACGCAGTATTTT.